This entry concerns a single T cell receptor beta chain. The junction departs from germline at one end; a sequencing error may be responsible. This record belongs to a study of blood T cell repertoires in COVID-19. Study details: The United States, Italy and Spain were the sources of the acute and convalescent COVID-19 samples. The cDNA or gDNA used as material had been derived from T cells, B-cell-depleted T cells, or PBMCs.

Some clones are missing from TCRdb's copy, which holds only in-frame ones; the method was immunoSEQ multiplex PCR. The sample lists about 240,000 clones, more than 75% occurring once. The sample comprised peripheral blood. The receptor was derived from an older man with acute or convalescent COVID-19.

The CDR3 loop reads CASKAVHEKLFF. DNA of the CDR3: TGTGCCAGCAAGGCGGTCCATGAAAAACTGTTCTTT. The chain uses TRBV2 and TRBJ1-4; D not resolved. Germline assignment: CDR1 SNHLY and CDR2 FYNNEI. The CDR3 has 12 residues.